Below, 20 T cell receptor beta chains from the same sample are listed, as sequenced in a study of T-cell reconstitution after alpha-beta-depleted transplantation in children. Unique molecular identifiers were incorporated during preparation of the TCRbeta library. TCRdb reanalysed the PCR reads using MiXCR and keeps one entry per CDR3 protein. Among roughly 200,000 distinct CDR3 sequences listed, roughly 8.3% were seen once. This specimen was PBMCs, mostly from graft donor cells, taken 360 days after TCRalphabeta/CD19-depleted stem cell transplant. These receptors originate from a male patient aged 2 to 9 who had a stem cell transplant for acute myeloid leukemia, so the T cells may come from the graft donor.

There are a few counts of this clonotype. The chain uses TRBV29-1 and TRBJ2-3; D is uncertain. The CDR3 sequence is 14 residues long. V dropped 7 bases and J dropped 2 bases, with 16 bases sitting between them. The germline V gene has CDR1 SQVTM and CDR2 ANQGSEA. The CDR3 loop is CSAALPGPTDTQYF. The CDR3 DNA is TGCAGCGCTGCTCTTCCCGGACCCACAGATACGCAGTATTTT.

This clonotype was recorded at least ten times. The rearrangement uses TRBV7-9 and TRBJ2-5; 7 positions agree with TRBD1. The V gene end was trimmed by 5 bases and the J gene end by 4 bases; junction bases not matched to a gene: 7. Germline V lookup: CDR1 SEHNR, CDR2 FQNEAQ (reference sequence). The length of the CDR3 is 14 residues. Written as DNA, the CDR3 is TGTGCCAGCAGCCTTTGGGACAGTCGAGAGACCCAGTACTTC. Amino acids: CASSLWDSRETQYF.

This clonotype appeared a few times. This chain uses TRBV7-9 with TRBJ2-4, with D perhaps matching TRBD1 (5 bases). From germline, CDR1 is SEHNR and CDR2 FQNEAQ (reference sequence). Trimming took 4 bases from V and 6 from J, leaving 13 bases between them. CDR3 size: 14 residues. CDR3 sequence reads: CASSSRQKRNIQYF. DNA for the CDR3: TGTGCCAGCAGCTCCAGACAGAAAAGAAACATTCAGTACTTC. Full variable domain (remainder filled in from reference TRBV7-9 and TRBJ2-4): DTGVSQNPRHKITKRGQNVTFRCDPISEHNRLYWYRQTLGQGPEFLTYFQNEAQLEKSRLLSDRFSAERPKGSFSTLEIQRTEQGDSAMYLCASSSRQKRNIQYFGAGTRLSVL.

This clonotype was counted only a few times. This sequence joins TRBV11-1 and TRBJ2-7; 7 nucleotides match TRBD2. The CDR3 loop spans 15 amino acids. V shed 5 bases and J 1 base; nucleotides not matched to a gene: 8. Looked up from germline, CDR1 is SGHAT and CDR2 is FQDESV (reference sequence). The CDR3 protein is CASSPAGSGSYEQYF. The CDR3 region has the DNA TGTGCCAGCAGCCCCGCGGGTAGCGGGTCCTACGAGCAGTACTTC.

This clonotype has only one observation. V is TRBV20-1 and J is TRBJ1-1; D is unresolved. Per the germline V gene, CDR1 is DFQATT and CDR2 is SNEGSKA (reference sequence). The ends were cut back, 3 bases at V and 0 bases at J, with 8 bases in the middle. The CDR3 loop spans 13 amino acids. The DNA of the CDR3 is TGCAGTGCTAGTTGGCTGATGAACACTGAAGCTTTCTTT. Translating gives CSASWLMNTEAFF.

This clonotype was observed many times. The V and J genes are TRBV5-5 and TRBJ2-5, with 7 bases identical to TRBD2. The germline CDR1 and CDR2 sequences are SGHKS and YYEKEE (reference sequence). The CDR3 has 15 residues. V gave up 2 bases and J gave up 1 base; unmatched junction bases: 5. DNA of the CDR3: TGTGCCAGCAGCTTTAGTAGGACTAGCCAAGAGACCCAGTACTTC. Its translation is CASSFSRTSQETQYF.

The CDR3 region is CASSLTKELLVSDYEQYF. DNA for the CDR3: TGTGCCAGCAGCTTGACAAAGGAGCTTCTAGTCAGCGACTACGAGCAGTACTTC. The genes are TRBV5-5 and TRBJ2-7; the D is unclear. With 1 base removed from V and 3 bases from J, the gap between germline ends came to 23 bases. This CDR3 comprises 18 residues. Germline V CDR1 and CDR2: SGHKS, YYEKEE (reference sequence).

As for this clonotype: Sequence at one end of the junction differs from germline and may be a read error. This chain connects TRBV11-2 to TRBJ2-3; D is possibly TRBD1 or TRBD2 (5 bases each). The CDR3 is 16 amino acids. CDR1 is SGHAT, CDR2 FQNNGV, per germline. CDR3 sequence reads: CASSLAWAGTTVTQYF. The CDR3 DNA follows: TGTGCCAGCAGCTTAGCTTGGGCAGGGACGACAGTTACGCAGTATTTT. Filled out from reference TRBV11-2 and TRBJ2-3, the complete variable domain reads EAGVAQSPRYKIIEKRQSVAFWCNPISGHATLYWYQQILGQGPKLLIQFQNNGVVDDSQLPKDRFSAERLKGVDSTLKIQPAKLEDSAVYLCASSLAWAGTTVTQYFGPGTRLTVL.

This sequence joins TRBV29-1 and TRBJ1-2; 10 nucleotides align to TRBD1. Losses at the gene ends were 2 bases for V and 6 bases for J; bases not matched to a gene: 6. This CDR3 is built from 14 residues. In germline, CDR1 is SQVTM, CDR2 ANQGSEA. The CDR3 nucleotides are TGCAGCGTTGAATCTCGGGGGACAGGGGATGGCTACACCTTC. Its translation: CSVESRGTGDGYTF.

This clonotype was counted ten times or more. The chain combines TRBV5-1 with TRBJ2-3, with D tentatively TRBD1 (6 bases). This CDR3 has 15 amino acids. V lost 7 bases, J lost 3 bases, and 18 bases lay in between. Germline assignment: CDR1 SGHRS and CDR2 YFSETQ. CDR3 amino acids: CASGQGHGVTDTQYF. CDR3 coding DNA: TGCGCCAGCGGGCAGGGACACGGGGTTACAGATACGCAGTATTTT. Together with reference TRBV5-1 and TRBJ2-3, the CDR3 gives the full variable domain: KAGVTQTPRYLIKTRGQQVTLSCSPISGHRSVSWYQQTPGQGLQFLFEYFSETQRNKGNFPGRFSGRQFSNSRSEMNVSTLELGDSALYLCASGQGHGVTDTQYFGPGTRLTVL.

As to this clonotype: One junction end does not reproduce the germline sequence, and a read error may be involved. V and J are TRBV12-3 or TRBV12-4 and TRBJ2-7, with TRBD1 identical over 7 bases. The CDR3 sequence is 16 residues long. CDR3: CAGSFRFSTGRNEQYF. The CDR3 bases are TGTGCCGGCAGTTTTAGATTTTCGACAGGGCGCAACGAGCAGTACTTC.

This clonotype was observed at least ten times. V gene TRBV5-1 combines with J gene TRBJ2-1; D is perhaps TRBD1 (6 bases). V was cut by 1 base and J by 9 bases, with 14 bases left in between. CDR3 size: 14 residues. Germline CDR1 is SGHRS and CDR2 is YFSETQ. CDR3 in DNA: TGCGCCAGCAGCTTGTCAGGGGAATGGGGTGAGCAGTTCTTC. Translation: CASSLSGEWGEQFF. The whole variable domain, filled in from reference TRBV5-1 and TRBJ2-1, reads KAGVTQTPRYLIKTRGQQVTLSCSPISGHRSVSWYQQTPGQGLQFLFEYFSETQRNKGNFPGRFSGRQFSNSRSEMNVSTLELGDSALYLCASSLSGEWGEQFFGPGTRLTVL.

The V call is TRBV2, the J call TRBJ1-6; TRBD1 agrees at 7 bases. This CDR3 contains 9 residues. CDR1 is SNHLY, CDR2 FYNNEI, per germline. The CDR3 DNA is TGTGCGGTGGGGACAGCGCTCCACTTT. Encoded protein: CAVGTALHF. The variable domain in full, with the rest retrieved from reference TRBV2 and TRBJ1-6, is EPEVTQTPSHQVTQMGQEVILRCVPISNHLYFYWYRQILGQKVEFLVSFYNNEISEKSEIFDDQFSVERPDGSNFTLKIRSTKLEDSAMYFCAVGTALHFGNGTRLTVT.

In DNA form, the CDR3 reads TGTGCCAGCAGCCGGGACAGCATCACTGAAGCTTTCTTT. This sequence encodes CASSRDSITEAFF. The J gene is TRBJ1-1, the V gene TRBV7-9; 7 bases align to TRBD1. The CDR3 contains 13 residues. Germline V gene sequence: CDR1 SEHNR, CDR2 FQNEAQ (reference sequence). The V segment lost 5 bases and the J segment 4 bases; nucleotides outside the gene matches: 4.

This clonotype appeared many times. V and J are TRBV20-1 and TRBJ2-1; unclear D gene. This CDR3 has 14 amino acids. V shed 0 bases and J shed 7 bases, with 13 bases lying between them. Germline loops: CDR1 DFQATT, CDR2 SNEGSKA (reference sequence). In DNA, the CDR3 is TGCAGTGCTAGAGATGTCGCTGGACGGAATGAGCAGTTCTTC. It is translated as CSARDVAGRNEQFF.

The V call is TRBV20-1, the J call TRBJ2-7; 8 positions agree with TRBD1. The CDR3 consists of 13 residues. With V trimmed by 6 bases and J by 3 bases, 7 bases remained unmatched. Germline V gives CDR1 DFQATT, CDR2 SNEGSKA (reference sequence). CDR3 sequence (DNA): TGCAGTGCCCTAGGACAGGGTTTCTACGAGCAGTACTTC. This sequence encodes CSALGQGFYEQYF.

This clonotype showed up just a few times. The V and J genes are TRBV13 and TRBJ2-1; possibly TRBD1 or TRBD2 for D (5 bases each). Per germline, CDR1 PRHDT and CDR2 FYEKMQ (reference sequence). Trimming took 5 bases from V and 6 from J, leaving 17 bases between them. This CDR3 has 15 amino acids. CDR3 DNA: TGTGCCAGCAGCGAGTGGGGGTTCCGCGGCAATGAGCAGTTCTTC. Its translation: CASSEWGFRGNEQFF.

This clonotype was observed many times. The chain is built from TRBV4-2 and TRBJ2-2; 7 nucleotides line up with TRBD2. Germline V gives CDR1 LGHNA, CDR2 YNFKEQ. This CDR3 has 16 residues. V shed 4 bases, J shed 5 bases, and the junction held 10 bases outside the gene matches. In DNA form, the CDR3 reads TGTGCCAGCAGCCCACAGGTGGCGGGAGTGACCGGGGAGCTGTTTTTT. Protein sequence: CASSPQVAGVTGELFF.

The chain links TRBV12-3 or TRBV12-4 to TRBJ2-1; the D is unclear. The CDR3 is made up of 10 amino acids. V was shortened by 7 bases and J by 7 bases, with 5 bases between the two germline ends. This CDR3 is CASMGNEQFF. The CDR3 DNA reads TGTGCCAGCATGGGGAATGAGCAGTTCTTC.

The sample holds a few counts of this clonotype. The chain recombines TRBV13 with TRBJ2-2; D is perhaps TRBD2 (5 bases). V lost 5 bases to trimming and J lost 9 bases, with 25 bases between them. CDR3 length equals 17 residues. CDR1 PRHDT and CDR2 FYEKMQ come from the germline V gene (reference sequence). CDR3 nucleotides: TGTGCCAGCAGCCTCCCATGGGGAGAGAAAAAGGTCAGGGAGCTGTTTTTT. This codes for CASSLPWGEKKVRELFF.